The next 10 T cell receptor beta chains were all read from a single sample in a study of T cell changes during pregnancy in multiple sclerosis. The repertoire was sequenced with immunoSEQ multiplex PCR; TCRdb's copy has only in-frame clones and lacks some. This repertoire shows tens of thousands of clones, about nine tenths found once; its top ten account for roughly 0.66%. The source was CD4+ T cells from peripheral blood mononuclear cells, collected after pregnancy. These receptors all come from a female donor in good health, enrolled as a control in a pregnancy study.

The rearrangement joins TRBV5-1 to TRBJ2-5, with 10 nucleotides matching TRBD1. With the DNA end fitting TRBJ2-7 better, the J assignment may be wrong. Germline-derived CDR1 and CDR2 are SGHRS and YFSETQ. The length of the CDR3 is 17 residues. The CDR3 region is CASSNSRPGTGAYEQYF. Written as DNA, the CDR3 is TGCGCCAGCAGCAACTCTCGCCCCGGGACAGGGGCCTACGAGCAGTACTTC.

The CDR3 reads CAINGQGPNSPLHF. CDR3 DNA sequence: TGTGCCATCAACGGACAGGGCCCGAATTCACCCCTCCACTTT. The chain recombines TRBV10-3 with TRBJ1-6; TRBD1 agrees at 8 bases. J was trimmed by 7 bases and V by 7 bases; bases with no gene match: 6. The CDR3 is made up of 14 amino acids. CDR1 is ENHRY and CDR2 is SYGVKD in the germline V gene.

The rearrangement joins TRBV29-1 to TRBJ1-3, with unresolved D. The germline V and J ends were trimmed by 4 bases and 9 bases, with 16 bases remaining between them. Germline V gene data show CDR1 as SQVTM and CDR2 as ANQGSEA. This CDR3 is 13 amino acids long. CDR3 coding DNA: TGCAGCGTTGCCATAGACACCCAAACCACCATATATTTT. The encoded protein is CSVAIDTQTTIYF.

V is TRBV7-9 and J is TRBJ2-1, with 9 bases that match TRBD2. The CDR3 has 15 residues. V lost 5 bases, J lost 8 bases, and 10 bases stayed unmatched. The germline V gene has CDR1 SEHNR and CDR2 FQNEAQ (reference sequence). The CDR3 reads CASSTQIIAGDEQFF. The CDR3 coding sequence is TGTGCCAGCAGCACCCAGATTATAGCGGGAGATGAGCAGTTCTTC.

This chain joins TRBV5-4 and TRBJ2-3, with D hard to call. CDR1 is SGHNT, CDR2 YYREEE, per germline (reference sequence). The V and J ends lost 2 bases and 2 bases respectively, with 15 bases between them. The CDR3 is 16 amino acids. Here the CDR3 DNA reads TGTGCCAGCAGCTTCCCCCTACAAGGAGTCACAGATACGCAGTATTTT. Its translation is CASSFPLQGVTDTQYF.

V usage is TRBV28 and J usage is TRBJ2-7; possible D gene TRBD1, 6 bases. Germline CDR1 and CDR2: MDHEN and SYDVKM. The ends were cut back, 7 bases at V and 0 bases at J, with 13 bases in the middle. This CDR3 is built from 14 residues. In DNA form, the CDR3 reads TGTGCCAGCATGTCGGGACAACGCTCCTACGAGCAGTACTTC. It is translated as CASMSGQRSYEQYF.

J is TRBJ2-1 and V is TRBV19, with 8 positions matching TRBD1. The V segment lost 0 bases and the J segment 7 bases; nucleotides outside the gene matches: 5. This CDR3 spans 15 amino acids. Germline CDR1 is LNHDA and CDR2 is SQIVND (reference sequence). The CDR3 here is CASSIEGTGRNEQFF. As DNA, the CDR3 is TGTGCCAGTAGTATAGAGGGGACAGGCCGTAATGAGCAGTTCTTC.

The V and J genes are TRBV27 and TRBJ2-5; 14 bases line up with TRBD2. The germline V gene encodes CDR1 MNHEY and CDR2 SMNVEV (reference sequence). V shed 5 bases and J 4 bases; nucleotides not matched to a gene: 9. The CDR3 sequence is 17 residues long. The CDR3 coding sequence is TGTGCCAGCAGTCCCAGCCCGGGACTAGCGGGAGTAGAGACCCAGTACTTC. The encoded protein is CASSPSPGLAGVETQYF.

The V and J genes are TRBV28 and TRBJ2-3, with 10 bases aligning to TRBD2. The V and J ends lost 6 bases and 3 bases, in that order; junction bases with no gene match: 6. The CDR3 totals 15 residues. In germline, CDR1 is MDHEN, CDR2 SYDVKM. CDR3 coding DNA: TGTGCCAGCAGGCCACGGACTAGCGGTACAGATACGCAGTATTTT. Translation: CASRPRTSGTDTQYF.

V is TRBV10-3 and J is TRBJ2-3, with no clear D. V lost 5 bases and J 1 base, leaving 22 bases between the germline ends. This CDR3 comprises 18 residues. The germline gives CDR1 ENHRY, CDR2 SYGVKD. The CDR3: CAISMNPGHAAGTDTQYF. The CDR3 DNA reads as TGTGCCATCAGTATGAACCCGGGTCATGCGGCGGGCACAGATACGCAGTATTTT.